A single sample gave rise to the 20 T cell receptor beta chains below, sequenced in a study of response to subunit inactivated influenza vaccine. TCRdb processed the RT-PCR reads anew with MiXCR; each CDR3 protein has one entry. The sample holds roughly 790,000 distinct CDR3 sequences, approximately 22% seen once. The sequencing here drew on PBMCs from blood, taken 4 to 6 days after vaccination. The receptors were gathered from a man aged 45-65 years who received an inactivated influenza vaccine.

With regard to this clonotype: An end of the junction differs from the germline gene, which may be a read error. The J gene is TRBJ2-1, the V gene TRBV10-2; 14 bases are a match to TRBD2. The germline CDR1 and CDR2 sequences are WSHSY and SAAADI. The CDR3 is 15 amino acids. DNA of the CDR3: TGCGCCAGCATTGAGGGACTAGCGGGGGACAATGAGCAGTTCTTC. This sequence encodes CASIEGLAGDNEQFF.

The chain combines TRBV5-5 with TRBJ1-2; 8 positions match TRBD1. Germline trimming cut 6 bases from V and 7 bases from J; bases unmatched to any gene: 14. Germline values: CDR1 SGHKS, CDR2 YYEKEE (reference sequence). This CDR3 comprises 15 residues. As DNA, the CDR3 is TGTGCCAGCAAGCTTGGGTTGGACAGGGTGGTTGGCTACACCTTC. It codes for CASKLGLDRVVGYTF.

This chain connects TRBV21-1 to TRBJ2-5; the DNA was not used to check the table's D call, TRBD1. TRBV21-1 is marked as a pseudogene. The length of the CDR3 is 13 residues. For the CDR3, the DNA is TGTGCCAGCAGCAAACAGGGGCTCGAGACCCAGTACTTC. Amino acids: CASSKQGLETQYF.

This clonotype occurred a few times. V usage is TRBV12-3 or TRBV12-4 and J usage is TRBJ2-1, with D perhaps assigned TRBD1 or TRBD2 (6 bases each). CDR3 length: 14 residues. V lost 8 bases and J 2 bases, leaving 13 bases between the germline ends. The CDR3 nucleotides read TGTGCCAGCGGAGGGGGTGAGACCTACAATGAGCAGTTCTTC. Translating it yields CASGGGETYNEQFF.

This chain joins TRBV6-6 and TRBJ2-5, with no clear D. Germline lookup yields CDR1 MNHNY and CDR2 SVGAGI (reference sequence). Trimming took off 0 bases at V and 8 bases at J, with 7 bases between the two ends. The CDR3 extends over 12 amino acids. This CDR3 is CASSYSIDTQYF. The DNA for the CDR3 is TGTGCCAGCAGTTACTCGATTGACACCCAGTACTTC.

Written as DNA, the CDR3 is TGTGCCAGCAGTGATACGGGGGGCGATTCACCCCTCCACTTT. Its protein product is CASSDTGGDSPLHF. V usage is TRBV12-3 or TRBV12-4 and J usage is TRBJ1-6, with a tentative D call TRBD1 (6 bases). The V end was cut by 5 bases, the J end by 8 bases, with 13 bases between. The CDR3 spans 14 residues.

This clonotype has more than one count but fewer than ten. The chain is built from TRBV7-8 and TRBJ2-7; D is unclear. This CDR3 has 15 amino acids. Deletions cut 8 bases from V and 2 bases from J, with 19 bases between. Germline-derived CDR1 and CDR2 are SGHVS and FQNEAQ. The chain's CDR3 is CASGTVTDPPYEQYF. The CDR3 DNA sequence: TGTGCCAGCGGCACGGTAACCGACCCTCCCTACGAGCAGTACTTC.

This clonotype occurred many times. The rearrangement uses TRBV29-1 and TRBJ2-1; the match to TRBD2 covers 10 bases. The CDR3 contains 13 residues. The V segment lost 7 bases and the J segment 3 bases; nucleotides outside the gene matches: 3. Germline CDR1 reads SQVTM; CDR2 reads ANQGSEA. The CDR3 DNA is TGCAGCGCCTCTAGCGGGAGCTACAATGAGCAGTTCTTC. Its protein is CSASSGSYNEQFF.

V is TRBV15 and J is TRBJ2-7; D remains unclear. Trimming took off 5 bases at V and 6 bases at J, with 8 bases between the two ends. The germline CDR1 and CDR2 sequences are LNHNV and YYDKDF (reference sequence). The CDR3 is 11 residues long. CDR3 DNA sequence: TGTGCCACCAGCGCCTATGGCGAGCAGTACTTC. It codes for CATSAYGEQYF. The full variable domain, its missing parts supplied by reference TRBV15 and TRBJ2-7, is DAMVIQNPRYQVTQFGKPVTLSCSQTLNHNVMYWYQQKSSQAPKLLFHYYDKDFNNEADTPDNFQSRRPNTSFCFLDIRSPGLGDTAMYLCATSAYGEQYFGPGTRLTVT.

This clonotype has just one count. This sequence joins TRBV10-2 and TRBJ2-7, with TRBD2 matching over 11 bases. Germline-derived CDR1 and CDR2 are WSHSY and SAAADI. Germline trimming cut 2 bases from V and 2 bases from J; bases unmatched to any gene: 2. The CDR3 totals 15 residues. CDR3 sequence: CASSELAGGPYEQYF. Here the CDR3 DNA reads TGCGCCAGCAGTGAGCTAGCGGGGGGTCCCTACGAGCAGTACTTC.

CDR3: CASSEFNSPLHF. The DNA for the CDR3 is TGTGCCAGCAGTGAATTCAATTCACCCCTCCACTTT. The chain joins TRBV25-1 to TRBJ1-6, with no clear D. This CDR3 contains 12 residues. Trimming left V 1 base short and J 7 bases short, with 2 bases between. The V gene's germline CDR1 is MGHDK and CDR2 SYGVNS.

This clonotype turned up a few times. V gene TRBV27 combines with J gene TRBJ2-7; 9 bases are shared with TRBD1. This CDR3 spans 15 amino acids. Germline loops: CDR1 MNHEY, CDR2 SMNVEV (reference sequence). The J segment lost 8 bases and the V segment lost 5 bases, leaving 13 bases of the junction unmatched. CDR3 in amino acids: CASSPRDRALFQQYF. In nucleotides, the CDR3 is TGTGCCAGCAGTCCTCGGGACAGGGCATTGTTCCAGCAGTACTTC.

This clonotype was counted only a few times. The rearrangement links TRBV19 to TRBJ2-7, with D tentatively TRBD1 (5 bases). The V end was cut by 5 bases, the J end by 5 bases, with 19 bases between. CDR3 length equals 15 residues. Germline V lookup: CDR1 LNHDA, CDR2 SQIVND (reference sequence). The CDR3 is CASSERRGPADEQYF. DNA for the CDR3: TGTGCCAGTAGTGAACGTAGGGGCCCTGCGGACGAGCAGTACTTC.

The J gene is TRBJ2-7, the V gene TRBV6-7; 9 bases agree with TRBD2. TRBV6-7 is placed among ORFs of uncertain function. V shed 5 bases and J 3 bases; nucleotides not matched to a gene: 14. This CDR3 comprises 17 residues. As DNA, the CDR3 is TGTGCCAGCAGTGCCCGGTTGACTAGCGGACTGGACTACGAGCAGTACTTC. Its protein is CASSARLTSGLDYEQYF.

The V gene is TRBV29-1, the J gene TRBJ1-3; 8 bases map to TRBD1. CDR1 is SQVTM and CDR2 is ANQGSEA in the germline V gene. This CDR3 contains 15 residues. V was clipped by 6 bases and J by 1 base; unmatched bases: 8. The CDR3 region is CSVQGARVSGNTIYF. The CDR3 bases are TGCAGCGTGCAGGGGGCGCGGGTGTCTGGAAACACCATATATTTT.

The chain is built from TRBV11-2 and TRBJ2-5; 7 nucleotides match TRBD2. With V trimmed by 4 bases and J by 5 bases, 13 bases remained unmatched. This CDR3 has 16 amino acids. Germline-derived CDR1 and CDR2 are SGHAT and FQNNGV. Here the CDR3 DNA reads TGTGCCAGCAGCTCCTTAGCTGGACTAGACGTGGAGACCCAGTACTTC. Residues: CASSSLAGLDVETQYF.

A few counts support this clonotype. The V and J genes are TRBV4-2 and TRBJ2-7, with a possible D match to TRBD2 (6 bases). CDR1 and CDR2 (germline): LGHNA, YNFKEQ. The CDR3 spans 14 residues. The V and J ends lost 1 base and 4 bases respectively, with 11 bases between them. The CDR3 spells CASSQALAEYEQYF. CDR3 coding DNA: TGTGCCAGCAGCCAAGCTTTAGCGGAGTACGAGCAGTACTTC.

The chain combines TRBV5-1 with TRBJ2-2; 9 nucleotides agree with TRBD2. Trimming cost V 2 bases and J 6 bases; bases outside gene matches: 5. Germline V lookup: CDR1 SGHRS, CDR2 YFSETQ. The CDR3 extends over 15 amino acids. CDR3 sequence reads: CASSFGSGSSGELFF. For the CDR3, the DNA is TGCGCCAGCAGCTTTGGTAGCGGGAGCTCCGGGGAGCTGTTTTTT.

This clonotype came up a few times. V and J are TRBV10-3 and TRBJ2-5; 10 bases align to TRBD1. Germline values: CDR1 ENHRY, CDR2 SYGVKD. Unmatched junction bases numbered 3, after V lost 9 bases and J lost 5 bases. The CDR3 spans 12 residues. The CDR3 reads CAIGQGDETQYF. In DNA, the CDR3 is TGTGCCATTGGACAGGGGGATGAGACCCAGTACTTC.

The sample holds a few counts of this clonotype. In DNA form, the CDR3 reads TGTGCCAGCAGTTTATCGTTCGGGAGCCTCAATGAGCAGTTCTTC. This codes for CASSLSFGSLNEQFF. This sequence joins TRBV27 and TRBJ2-1, with D maybe TRBD2 (6 bases). The V gene's germline CDR1 is MNHEY and CDR2 SMNVEV (reference sequence). The V gene lost 0 bases and the J gene lost 6 bases, with 12 bases spanning the gap. The CDR3 has 15 residues.